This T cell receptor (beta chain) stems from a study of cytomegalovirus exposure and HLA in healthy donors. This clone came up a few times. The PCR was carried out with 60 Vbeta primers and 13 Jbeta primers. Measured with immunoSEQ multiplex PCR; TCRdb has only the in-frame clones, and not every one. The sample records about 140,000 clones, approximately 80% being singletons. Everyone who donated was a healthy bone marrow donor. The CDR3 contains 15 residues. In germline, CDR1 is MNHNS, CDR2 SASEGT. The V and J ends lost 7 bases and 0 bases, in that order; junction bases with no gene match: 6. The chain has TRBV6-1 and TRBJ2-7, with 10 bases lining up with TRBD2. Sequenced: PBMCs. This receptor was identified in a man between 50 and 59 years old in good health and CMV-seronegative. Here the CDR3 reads CASMSPSGSSYEQYF. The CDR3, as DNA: TGTGCCAGCATGTCCCCTAGCGGGAGCTCCTACGAGCAGTACTTC.